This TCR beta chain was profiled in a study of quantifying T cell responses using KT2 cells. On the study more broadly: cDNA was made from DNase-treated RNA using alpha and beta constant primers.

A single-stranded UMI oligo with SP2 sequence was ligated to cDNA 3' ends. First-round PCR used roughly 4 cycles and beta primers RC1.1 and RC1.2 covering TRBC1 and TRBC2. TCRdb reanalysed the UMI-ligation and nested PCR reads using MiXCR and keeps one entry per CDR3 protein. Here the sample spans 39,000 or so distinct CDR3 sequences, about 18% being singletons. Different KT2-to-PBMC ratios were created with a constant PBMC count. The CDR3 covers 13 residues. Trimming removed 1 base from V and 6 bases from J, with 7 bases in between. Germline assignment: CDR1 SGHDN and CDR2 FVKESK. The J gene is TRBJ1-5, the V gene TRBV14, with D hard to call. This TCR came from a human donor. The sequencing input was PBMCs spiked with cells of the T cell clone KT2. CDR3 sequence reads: CASSQGHGQPQHF. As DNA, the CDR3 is TGTGCCAGCAGCCAAGGACACGGTCAGCCCCAGCATTTT.